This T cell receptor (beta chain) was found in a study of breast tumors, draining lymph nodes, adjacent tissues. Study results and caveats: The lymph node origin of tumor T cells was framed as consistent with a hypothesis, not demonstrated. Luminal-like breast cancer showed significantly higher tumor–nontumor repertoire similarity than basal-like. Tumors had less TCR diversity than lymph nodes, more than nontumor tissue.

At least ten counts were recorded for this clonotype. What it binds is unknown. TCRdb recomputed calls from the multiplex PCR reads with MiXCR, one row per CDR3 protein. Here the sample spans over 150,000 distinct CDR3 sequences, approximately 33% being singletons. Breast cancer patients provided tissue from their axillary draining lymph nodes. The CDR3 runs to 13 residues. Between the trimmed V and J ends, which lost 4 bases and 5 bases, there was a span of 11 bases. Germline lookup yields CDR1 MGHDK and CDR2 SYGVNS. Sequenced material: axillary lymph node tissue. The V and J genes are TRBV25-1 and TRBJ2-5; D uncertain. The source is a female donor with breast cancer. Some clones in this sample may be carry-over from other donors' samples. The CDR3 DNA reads TGTGCCAGCAGTGTCTCAAGAATGGAGACCCAGTACTTC. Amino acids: CASSVSRMETQYF.